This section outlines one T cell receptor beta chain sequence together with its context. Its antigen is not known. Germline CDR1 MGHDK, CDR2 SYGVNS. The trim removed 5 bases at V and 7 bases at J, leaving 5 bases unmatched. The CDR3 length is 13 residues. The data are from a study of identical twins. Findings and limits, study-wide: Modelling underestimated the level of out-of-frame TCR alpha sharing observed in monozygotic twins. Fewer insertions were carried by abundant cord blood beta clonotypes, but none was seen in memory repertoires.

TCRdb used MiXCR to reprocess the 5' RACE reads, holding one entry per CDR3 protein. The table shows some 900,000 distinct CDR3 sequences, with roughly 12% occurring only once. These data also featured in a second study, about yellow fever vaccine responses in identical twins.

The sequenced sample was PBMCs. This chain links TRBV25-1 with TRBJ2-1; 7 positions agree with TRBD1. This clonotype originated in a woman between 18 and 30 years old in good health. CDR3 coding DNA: TGTGCCAGCAGTACGCAACAGGGGAATGAGCAGTTCTTC. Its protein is CASSTQQGNEQFF.